One and the same sample provided the 16 T cell receptor beta chains below, sequenced in a study of blood T cell repertoires in COVID-19. Sequencing was performed with immunoSEQ multiplex PCR; in TCRdb, only in-frame clones are kept and a portion is missing. The sample yields about 170,000 clones, about 86% seen once. The sample taken for sequencing was peripheral blood. These TCRs come from a woman aged 55-69 years with COVID-19, enrolled during active disease.

This clone was counted a single time. The gene calls are TRBV4-2 and TRBJ1-5; D unresolved. The CDR3 spans 17 residues. Per germline, CDR1 LGHNA and CDR2 YNFKEQ. V shed 4 bases and J shed 1 base, with 17 bases lying between them. CDR3 loop: CASSPGNEDLSNQPQHF. As DNA, the CDR3 is TGTGCCAGCAGCCCCGGGAACGAGGACCTAAGCAATCAGCCCCAGCATTTT.

A single count supports this clone. The J gene is TRBJ2-1, the V gene TRBV6-2 or TRBV6-3; a possible D gene is TRBD2 (5 bases). V lost 5 bases and J 6 bases, leaving 8 bases between the germline ends. The CDR3 has 12 amino acids. Germline V gene data show CDR1 as MNHEY and CDR2 as SVGEGT. The CDR3 loop reads CASSRGPNEQFF. The CDR3 DNA reads as TGTGCCAGCAGTCGCGGGCCCAATGAGCAGTTCTTC.

This chain connects TRBV10-2 to TRBJ2-1; 14 bases map to TRBD2. Per the germline V gene, CDR1 is WSHSY and CDR2 is SAAADI. The CDR3 runs to 19 residues. The ends lost 6 bases at V and 7 bases at J; junction bases unmatched: 17. CDR3 bases: TGCGCCAGCAGAGCCCCTGTGCAACCCGGGACTAGCGGGAGAAATGAGCAGTTCTTC. It translates to CASRAPVQPGTSGRNEQFF.

The chain couples TRBV3-1 (or the pseudogene TRBV3-2) to TRBJ2-5; 10 bases map to TRBD1. Germline assignment: CDR1 LGHDT and CDR2 YNNKEL (reference sequence). CDR3 size: 16 residues. V lost 5 bases and J lost 5; bases outside the gene matches: 11. The CDR3 DNA reads TGTGCCAGCAGCAAAGCCGGGACAGGGGAGGGGGAGACCCAGTACTTC. Protein sequence: CASSKAGTGEGETQYF.

This chain links TRBV6-5 with TRBJ1-2; 8 positions agree with TRBD1. CDR1 is MNHEY, CDR2 SVGAGI, per germline. This CDR3 region has 14 residues. V was pared by 4 bases and J by 3 bases, with 4 bases of the junction left unmatched. CDR3: CASSFLDRDYGYTF. CDR3 nucleotides: TGTGCCAGCAGTTTCTTGGACAGGGACTATGGCTACACCTTC.

This chain uses TRBV10-3 with TRBJ2-7, with D possibly TRBD1 on 6 matching bases. The V end lost 2 bases, the J end lost 6 bases, and 14 bases lay between the germline ends. Germline V gene data show CDR1 as ENHRY and CDR2 as SYGVKD. There are 14 residues in the CDR3. CDR3 coding DNA: TGTGCCATCAGTGAGAGCACAGGGCACGGCGAGCAGTACTTC. This translates into CAISESTGHGEQYF.

The chain is built from TRBV27 and TRBJ1-6; possibly TRBD1 for D (5 bases). V lost 3 bases and J 10 bases, leaving 19 bases between the germline ends. The CDR3 has 16 residues. In germline, CDR1 is MNHEY, CDR2 SMNVEV (reference sequence). CDR3 DNA sequence: TGTGCCAGCAGTTTCTCGATACAAGGGGATGGATCACCCCTCCACTTT. Amino acids: CASSFSIQGDGSPLHF.

The J gene is TRBJ2-7, the V gene TRBV28; possibly TRBD1 for D (6 bases). The CDR3 has 15 amino acids. V was trimmed by 5 bases and J by 1 base, leaving 15 bases between them. Germline assignment: CDR1 MDHEN and CDR2 SYDVKM. The CDR3 reads CASSLGTSGSYEQYF. CDR3 sequence (DNA): TGTGCCAGCAGTCTCGGGACAAGCGGTTCCTACGAGCAGTACTTC. The full variable domain, with the rest looked up from reference TRBV28 and TRBJ2-7, is DVKVTQSSRYLVKRTGEKVFLECVQDMDHENMFWYRQDPGLGLRLIYFSYDVKMKEKGDIPEGYSVSREKKERFSLILESASTNQTSMYLCASSLGTSGSYEQYFGPGTRLTVT.

This chain uses TRBV7-3 with TRBJ2-1; possibly TRBD1 for D (6 bases). The CDR3 totals 19 residues. Between the trimmed V and J ends, which lost 5 bases and 0 bases, there was a span of 23 bases. Germline CDR1 is SGHTA and CDR2 is FQGTGA. The CDR3 region is CASSLSPGQSLPSYNEQFF. Written as DNA, the CDR3 is TGTGCCAGCAGCCTCTCACCAGGACAGAGCTTACCCTCCTACAATGAGCAGTTCTTC.

The chain combines TRBV5-1 with TRBJ2-7; D gene ambiguous. CDR1 is SGHRS and CDR2 is YFSETQ in the germline V gene. V was clipped by 4 bases and J by 0 bases, with 5 bases between them. This CDR3 comprises 12 residues. The CDR3 bases are TGCGCCAGCAGCCAAAACTCCTACGAGCAGTACTTC. Translation: CASSQNSYEQYF.

The chain carries TRBV5-6 and TRBJ2-5, with D possibly being TRBD2 (5 bases). Germline V gene sequence: CDR1 SGHDT, CDR2 YYEEEE. This CDR3 comprises 19 residues. V lost 2 bases and J lost 1, with 24 bases in between. CDR3 nucleotide sequence: TGTGCCAGCAGCTTAGGGTCTGCTCGTTGGGCGGGCGTCCAAGAGACCCAGTACTTC. Translated: CASSLGSARWAGVQETQYF.

This clone was picked up a small number of times. This chain connects TRBV25-1 to TRBJ2-7, with 12 bases matching TRBD2. Germline V gene sequence: CDR1 MGHDK, CDR2 SYGVNS. The junction had 3 bases not matched to a gene; V was cut back by 2 bases and J by 4 bases. This CDR3 contains 15 residues. CDR3 nucleotides: TGTGCCAGCAGTGAACAGACTAGCGGGAGATACGAGCAGTACTTC. Translating gives CASSEQTSGRYEQYF.

The V call is TRBV4-3, the J call TRBJ2-7, with D tentatively TRBD2 (5 bases). CDR3 size: 15 residues. Trimming took off 2 bases at V and 3 bases at J, with 14 bases between the two ends. Germline lookup yields CDR1 LGHNA and CDR2 YSLEER. Here the CDR3 reads CASSQRRTGFYEQYF. The CDR3 DNA sequence: TGCGCCAGCAGCCAACGAAGGACTGGATTCTACGAGCAGTACTTC.

The J gene is TRBJ2-5, the V gene TRBV12-3 or TRBV12-4; D is undetermined. Between the trimmed V and J ends, which lost 5 bases and 3 bases, there was a span of 7 bases. This CDR3 comprises 12 residues. The CDR3 protein is CASSAAKETQYF. CDR3 nucleotides: TGTGCCAGCAGTGCGGCTAAAGAGACCCAGTACTTC.

This clone was counted a single time. The chain carries TRBV18 and TRBJ1-2, with D unclear. CDR1 is KGHSH, CDR2 LQKENI, per germline. Trimming took off 0 bases at V and 7 bases at J, with 15 bases between the two ends. CDR3 length: 15 amino acids. CDR3 amino acids: CASSPPSQLGSGYTF. CDR3 in DNA: TGTGCCAGCTCACCACCGTCACAGCTTGGCAGTGGCTACACCTTC.

The chain couples TRBV5-1 to TRBJ2-1, with D possibly matching TRBD1 (6 bases). CDR1 and CDR2 (germline): SGHRS, YFSETQ. The CDR3 length is 15 residues. With 4 bases removed from V and 0 bases from J, the gap between germline ends came to 11 bases. CDR3 coding DNA: TGCGCCAGCAGCCGTGACAGGAGCTCCTACAATGAGCAGTTCTTC. The encoded protein is CASSRDRSSYNEQFF.